The subject of this entry is one T cell receptor beta chain. What it binds is not known. The data belong to a study of T cell responses to AZD1222 COVID-19 vaccine. Study conclusions and caveats: Donors, mostly white British, included more females; clonal diversity was possibly underestimated. Seropositive at baseline were only a handful of AZD1222 recipients.

Germline assignment: CDR1 SGHTA and CDR2 FQGNSA. The CDR3 is 14 amino acids. Trimming stripped 4 bases from V and 4 bases from J, with 10 bases between. TCRdb's table, derived via immunoSEQ multiplex PCR, lists solely in-frame clones and lacks some. The table has 200,000 or so clones, 85% to 95% seen once. The rearrangement links TRBV7-2 to TRBJ2-2, with D possibly matching TRBD2 (6 bases). The TCR sequence derives from an adult in good health. Here the sequenced sample was peripheral blood, taken on day 0 of AZD1222 vaccination. CDR3 residues: CASSYRERTGELFF. For the CDR3, the DNA is TGTGCCAGCAGCTACCGGGAGCGCACCGGGGAGCTGTTTTTT.